This T cell receptor beta chain was documented in a study of blood T cells in healthy people across ages. The second PCR ran roughly 6 to 11 cycles with a sample-barcoded 5' primer and J-beta primers. TCRdb passed the 5' RACE reads through MiXCR, listing each CDR3 protein once. Of about 600,000 distinct CDR3 sequences in the sample, 47% are singletons; the top ten hold roughly 25%. Looked up from germline, CDR1 is MNHEY and CDR2 is SVGAGI. V gave up 4 bases and J gave up 1 base, with 11 bases separating them. This CDR3 is built from 15 residues. General study results and limits: Naive CD4+ cells and diversity were both higher in long-lived donors than in aged donors. Across the age range, TCR beta diversity per million T cells fell in a roughly linear way. Unsorted PBMCs ruled out conclusive naive versus antigen-experienced comparison.

This clonotype was seen a handful of times. Its antigen is not known. Donors each provided ten milliliters of peripheral blood. The origin of this receptor is a man aged 80 or over in good health. Sequenced input: blood. This sequence joins TRBV6-5 and TRBJ2-1; perhaps TRBD2 as D (5 bases). Here the CDR3 reads CASSLGGPSYNEQFF. The CDR3 region has the DNA TGTGCCAGCAGTTTAGGAGGCCCTTCCTACAATGAGCAGTTCTTC.